Sequencing of this T cell receptor beta chain was carried out in a study of blood T cells in healthy people across ages. Whole-study findings and limits: Since the PBMCs were unsorted, naive and antigen-experienced cells could not be conclusively compared. The study found more naive CD4+ cells and higher diversity in long-lived than aged donors.

Peripheral blood was drawn, around 9.5 milliliters per donor. Together with a sample-barcoded 5' primer, a J-beta primer mix was included in a second PCR lasting about 7 to 11 cycles. Every individual sample yielded 3 million or more paired-end reads (each containing CDR3). TCRdb ran MiXCR on the 5' RACE reads and lists one entry per CDR3 protein. The sample includes about a million distinct CDR3 sequences, less than 45% seen only once; the top ten take around 13%. As for this clonotype: The antigen is not known.

V lost 0 bases, J lost 0 bases, and 11 bases lay in between. The CDR3 has 16 amino acids. Germline CDR1 and CDR2: LGHDT and YNNKEL (reference sequence). Sequencing used blood. The sequence derives from a man aged 18 to 30 in good health. The chain uses TRBV3-1 and TRBJ1-1; no definite D call. In nucleotides, the CDR3 is TGTGCCAGCAGCCAAGAGGAGGGCCGGATGAACACTGAAGCTTTCTTT. It encodes CASSQEEGRMNTEAFF.